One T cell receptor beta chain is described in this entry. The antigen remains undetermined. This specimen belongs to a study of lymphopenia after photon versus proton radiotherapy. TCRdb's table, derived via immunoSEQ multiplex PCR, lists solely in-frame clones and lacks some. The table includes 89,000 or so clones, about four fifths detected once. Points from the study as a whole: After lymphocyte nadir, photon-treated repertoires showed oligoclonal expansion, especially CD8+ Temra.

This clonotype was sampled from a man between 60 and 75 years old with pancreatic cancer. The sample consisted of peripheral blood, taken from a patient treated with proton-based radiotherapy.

CDR3 nucleotide sequence: TGTGCCAGCAGCGCGGGACAGGGAGCCAATTCACCCCTCCACTTT. Its protein product is CASSAGQGANSPLHF. The rearrangement uses TRBV7-2 and TRBJ1-6, with TRBD1 identical over 9 bases. This CDR3 comprises 15 residues. The V gene's germline CDR1 is SGHTA and CDR2 FQGNSA. V trimming: 5 bases; J trimming: 7 bases; junction bases outside the gene matches: 6.